This entry features one T cell receptor beta chain sequence. The data are from a study of cytomegalovirus exposure and HLA in healthy donors. Germline V gene sequence: CDR1 MDHEN, CDR2 SYDVKM. Trimming pared 4 bases from V and 0 bases from J, leaving 13 bases between. The CDR3 runs to 17 residues. The assay was immunoSEQ multiplex PCR, and TCRdb's table has in-frame clones only and misses some. The table records 150,000 to 160,000 clones, 70% to 90% of them present only once. The donors were members of the approximately 110-subject validation cohort (separate from the approximately 730-subject first cohort).

The chain has TRBV28 and TRBJ2-6; maybe TRBD1 (5 bases). What was sequenced was PBMCs. The sequence was collected from a human donor in good health. The CDR3 here is CASSSPTVPSGANVLTF. The CDR3 coding sequence is TGTGCCAGCAGTTCACCGACAGTCCCCTCTGGGGCCAACGTCCTGACTTTC.